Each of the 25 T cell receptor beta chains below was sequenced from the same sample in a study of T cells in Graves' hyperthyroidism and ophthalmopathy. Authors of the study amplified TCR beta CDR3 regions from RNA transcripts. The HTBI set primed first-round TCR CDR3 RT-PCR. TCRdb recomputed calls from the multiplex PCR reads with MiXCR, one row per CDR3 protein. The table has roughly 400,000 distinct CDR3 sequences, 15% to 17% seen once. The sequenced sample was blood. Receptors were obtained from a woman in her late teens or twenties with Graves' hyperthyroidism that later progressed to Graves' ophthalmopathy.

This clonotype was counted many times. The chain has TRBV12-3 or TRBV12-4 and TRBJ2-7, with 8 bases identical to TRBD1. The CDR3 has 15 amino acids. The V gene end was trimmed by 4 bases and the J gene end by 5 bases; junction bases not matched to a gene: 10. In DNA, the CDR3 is TGTGCCAGCAGTTCTCCAGGGGGCGAGTACCACGAGCAGTACTTC. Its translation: CASSSPGGEYHEQYF.

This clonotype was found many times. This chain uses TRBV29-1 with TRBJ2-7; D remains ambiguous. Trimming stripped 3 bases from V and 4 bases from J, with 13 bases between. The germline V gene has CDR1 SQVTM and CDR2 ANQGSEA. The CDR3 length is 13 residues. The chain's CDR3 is CSVEQGSGYEQYF. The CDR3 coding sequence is TGCAGCGTTGAGCAAGGAAGTGGGTACGAGCAGTACTTC.

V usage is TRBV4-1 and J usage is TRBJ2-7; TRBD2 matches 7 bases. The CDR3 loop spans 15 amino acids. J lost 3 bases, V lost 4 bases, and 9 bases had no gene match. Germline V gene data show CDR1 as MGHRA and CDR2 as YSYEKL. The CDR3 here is CASSPTGGGGYEQYF. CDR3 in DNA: TGCGCCAGCAGCCCCACCGGCGGGGGTGGCTACGAGCAGTACTTC.

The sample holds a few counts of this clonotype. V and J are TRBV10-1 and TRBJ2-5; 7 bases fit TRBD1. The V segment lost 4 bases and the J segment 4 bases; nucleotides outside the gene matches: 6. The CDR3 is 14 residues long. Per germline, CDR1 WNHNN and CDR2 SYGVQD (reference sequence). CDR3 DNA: TGCGCCAGCAGTGCCACAGGGGAATTAGAGACCCAGTACTTC. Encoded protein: CASSATGELETQYF.

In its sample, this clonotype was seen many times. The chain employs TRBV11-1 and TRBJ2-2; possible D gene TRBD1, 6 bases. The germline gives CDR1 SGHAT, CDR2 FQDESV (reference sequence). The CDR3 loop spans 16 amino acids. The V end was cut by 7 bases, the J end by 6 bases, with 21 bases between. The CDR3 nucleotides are TGTGCCAGCACTACAAAAGGGACACCCCACGCCGGGGAGCTGTTTTTT. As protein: CASTTKGTPHAGELFF.

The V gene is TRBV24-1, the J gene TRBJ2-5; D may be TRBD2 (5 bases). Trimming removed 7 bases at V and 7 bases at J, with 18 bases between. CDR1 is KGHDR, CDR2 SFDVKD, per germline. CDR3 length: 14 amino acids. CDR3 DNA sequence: TGTGCCACCAGCGACCCAGCGGCCAAGGGGACCCAGTACTTC. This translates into CATSDPAAKGTQYF.

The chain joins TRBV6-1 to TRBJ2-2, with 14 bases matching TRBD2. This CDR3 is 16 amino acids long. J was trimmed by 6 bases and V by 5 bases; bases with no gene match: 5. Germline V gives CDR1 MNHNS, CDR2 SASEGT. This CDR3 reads CASSYGTSGSSGELFF. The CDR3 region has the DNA TGTGCCAGCAGTTATGGGACTAGCGGGAGCTCCGGGGAGCTGTTTTTT.

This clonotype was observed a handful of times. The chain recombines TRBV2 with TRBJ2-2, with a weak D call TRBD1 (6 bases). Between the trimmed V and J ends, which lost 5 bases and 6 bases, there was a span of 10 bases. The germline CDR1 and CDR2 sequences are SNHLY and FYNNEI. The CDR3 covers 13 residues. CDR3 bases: TGTGCCAGCAGTTTACAGGGTTCCGGGGAGCTGTTTTTT. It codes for CASSLQGSGELFF. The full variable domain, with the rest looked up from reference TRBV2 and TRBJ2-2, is EPEVTQTPSHQVTQMGQEVILRCVPISNHLYFYWYRQILGQKVEFLVSFYNNEISEKSEIFDDQFSVERPDGSNFTLKIRSTKLEDSAMYFCASSLQGSGELFFGEGSRLTVL.

The DNA for the CDR3 is TGCAGTGCTAGAGATCAAGGGCATTATGAGCAGTTCTTC. Its protein is CSARDQGHYEQFF. The V gene is TRBV20-1, the J gene TRBJ2-1; no reliable D call. The CDR3 is 13 residues long. V was shortened by 0 bases and J by 8 bases, with 11 bases between the two germline ends. Germline CDR1 reads DFQATT; CDR2 reads SNEGSKA (reference sequence).

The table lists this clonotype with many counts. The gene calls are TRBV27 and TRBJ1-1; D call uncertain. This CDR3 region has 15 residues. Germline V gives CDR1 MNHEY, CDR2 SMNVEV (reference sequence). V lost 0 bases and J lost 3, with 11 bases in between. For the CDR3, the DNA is TGTGCCAGCAGTTTATCGGCCGCTTGGGACACTGAAGCTTTCTTT. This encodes CASSLSAAWDTEAFF.

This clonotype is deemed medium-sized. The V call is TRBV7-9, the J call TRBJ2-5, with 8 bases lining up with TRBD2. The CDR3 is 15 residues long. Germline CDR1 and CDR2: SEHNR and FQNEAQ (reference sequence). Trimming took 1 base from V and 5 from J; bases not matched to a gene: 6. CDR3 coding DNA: TGTGCCAGCAGCTTAGGCCCAGCGGGAGATGAGACCCAGTACTTC. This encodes CASSLGPAGDETQYF.

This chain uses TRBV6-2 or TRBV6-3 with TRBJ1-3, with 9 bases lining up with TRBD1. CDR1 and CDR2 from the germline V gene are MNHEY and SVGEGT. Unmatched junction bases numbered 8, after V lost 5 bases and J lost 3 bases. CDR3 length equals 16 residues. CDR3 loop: CASSRLGQGYGNTIYF. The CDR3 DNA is TGTGCCAGCAGTCGATTGGGACAGGGATATGGAAACACCATATATTTT.

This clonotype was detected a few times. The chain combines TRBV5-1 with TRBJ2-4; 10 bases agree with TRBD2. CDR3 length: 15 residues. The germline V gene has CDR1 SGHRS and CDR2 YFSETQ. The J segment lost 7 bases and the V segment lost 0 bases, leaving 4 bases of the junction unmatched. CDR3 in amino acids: CASSLDIAGGNIQYF. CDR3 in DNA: TGCGCCAGCAGCTTGGATATAGCGGGAGGCAACATTCAGTACTTC.

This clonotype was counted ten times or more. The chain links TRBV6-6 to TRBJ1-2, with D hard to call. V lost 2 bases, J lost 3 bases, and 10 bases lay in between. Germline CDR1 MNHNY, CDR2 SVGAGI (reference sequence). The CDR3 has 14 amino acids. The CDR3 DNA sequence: TGTGCCAGCAGTTACGAGGGCAGAGACTATGGCTACACCTTC. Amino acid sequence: CASSYEGRDYGYTF.

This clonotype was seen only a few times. This CDR3 reads CASSIRGGRLYEQYF. In DNA form, the CDR3 reads TGTGCCAGTAGTATCCGCGGGGGACGGCTCTACGAGCAGTACTTC. This chain joins TRBV19 and TRBJ2-7, with TRBD2 identical over 7 bases. The ends lost 3 bases at V and 3 bases at J; junction bases unmatched: 8. This CDR3 is 15 amino acids long. Germline V lookup: CDR1 LNHDA, CDR2 SQIVND (reference sequence).

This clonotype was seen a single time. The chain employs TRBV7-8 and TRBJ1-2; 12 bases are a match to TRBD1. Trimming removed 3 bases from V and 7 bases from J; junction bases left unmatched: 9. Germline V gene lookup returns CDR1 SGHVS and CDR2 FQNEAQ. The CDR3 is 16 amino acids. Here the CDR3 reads CASSLGQGAQRVGYTF. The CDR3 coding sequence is TGTGCCAGCAGCTTGGGACAGGGGGCCCAAAGAGTTGGCTACACCTTC.

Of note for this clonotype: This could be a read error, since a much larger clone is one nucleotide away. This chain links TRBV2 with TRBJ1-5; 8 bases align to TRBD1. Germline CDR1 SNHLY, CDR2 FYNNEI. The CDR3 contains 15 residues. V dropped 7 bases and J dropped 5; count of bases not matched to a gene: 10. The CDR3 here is CASKEQGAPYQPQHF. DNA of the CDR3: TGTGCCAGCAAAGAGCAGGGGGCACCTTATCAGCCCCAGCATTTT. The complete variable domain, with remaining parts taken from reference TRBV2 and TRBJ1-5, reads EPEVTQTPSHQVTQMGQEVILRCVPISNHLYFYWYRQILGQKVEFLVSFYNNEISEKSEIFDDQFSVERPDGSNFTLKIRSTKLEDSAMYFCASKEQGAPYQPQHFGDGTRLSIL.

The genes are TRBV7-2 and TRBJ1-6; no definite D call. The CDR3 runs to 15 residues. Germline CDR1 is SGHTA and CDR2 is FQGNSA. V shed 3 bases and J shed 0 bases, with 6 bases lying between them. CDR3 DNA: TGTGCCAGCAGCTTCAGGATCTCCTATAATTCACCCCTCCACTTT. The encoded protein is CASSFRISYNSPLHF.

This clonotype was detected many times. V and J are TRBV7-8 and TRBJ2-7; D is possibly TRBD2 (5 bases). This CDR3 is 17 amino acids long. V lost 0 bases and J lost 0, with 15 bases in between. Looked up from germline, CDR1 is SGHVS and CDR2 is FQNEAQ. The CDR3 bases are TGTGCCAGCAGCTTAGCCGCCCAAGGGAGCCACTCCTACGAGCAGTACTTC. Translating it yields CASSLAAQGSHSYEQYF.

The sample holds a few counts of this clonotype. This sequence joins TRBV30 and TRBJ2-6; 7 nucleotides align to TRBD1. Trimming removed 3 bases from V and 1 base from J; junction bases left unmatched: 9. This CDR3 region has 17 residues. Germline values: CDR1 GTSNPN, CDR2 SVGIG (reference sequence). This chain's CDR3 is CAWRGDRWGSGANVLTF. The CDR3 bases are TGTGCCTGGAGAGGGGACAGATGGGGTTCTGGGGCCAACGTCCTGACTTTC.

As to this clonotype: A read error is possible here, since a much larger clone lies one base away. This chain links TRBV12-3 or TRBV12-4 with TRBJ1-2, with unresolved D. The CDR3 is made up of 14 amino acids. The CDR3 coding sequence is TGTGCCAGCAATTTAGGCCACCCCAGCGAGGGCTACACCTTC. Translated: CASNLGHPSEGYTF.

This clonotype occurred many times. In DNA form, the CDR3 reads TGTGCCAGCAGCTCGGGACTAGCGGGAGCTGGGGAGACCCAGTACTTC. It translates to CASSSGLAGAGETQYF. The rearrangement joins TRBV28 to TRBJ2-5, with TRBD2 matching over 14 bases. V lost 6 bases and J lost 5; bases outside the gene matches: 8. The CDR3 spans 16 residues. Germline V lookup: CDR1 MDHEN, CDR2 SYDVKM.

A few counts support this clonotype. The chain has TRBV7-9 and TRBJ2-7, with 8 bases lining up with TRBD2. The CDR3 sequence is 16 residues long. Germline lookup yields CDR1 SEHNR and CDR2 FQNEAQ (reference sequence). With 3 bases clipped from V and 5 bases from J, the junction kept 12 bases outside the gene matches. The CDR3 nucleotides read TGTGCCAGCAGCTTTACTTGGCCTAGCGGGCTCCACGAGCAGTACTTC. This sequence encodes CASSFTWPSGLHEQYF.

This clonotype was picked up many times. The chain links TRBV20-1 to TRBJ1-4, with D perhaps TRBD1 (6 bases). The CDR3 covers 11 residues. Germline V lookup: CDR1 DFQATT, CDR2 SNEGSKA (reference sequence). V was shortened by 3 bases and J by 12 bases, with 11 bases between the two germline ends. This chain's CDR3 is CSASEGGELFF. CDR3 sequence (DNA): TGCAGTGCTAGCGAAGGGGGAGAACTGTTTTTT.

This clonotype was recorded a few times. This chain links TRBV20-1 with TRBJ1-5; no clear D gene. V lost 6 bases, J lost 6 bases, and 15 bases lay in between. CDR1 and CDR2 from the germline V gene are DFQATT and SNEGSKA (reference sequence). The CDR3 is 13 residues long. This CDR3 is CSARIGLAQPQHF. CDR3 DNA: TGCAGTGCGAGAATAGGTCTCGCTCAGCCCCAGCATTTT.